Following are 5 T cell receptor beta chains from one sample sequenced in a study of blood T cell repertoires in COVID-19. Only in-frame clones appear in the TCRdb table, and some are missing; sequencing was by immunoSEQ multiplex PCR. The data show tens of thousands of clones, with almost 85% seen just once and roughly a sixth held by the top ten. The sample was peripheral blood. The receptor source for this set is a man aged 55 to 70 with COVID-19, enrolled during active disease.

The gene calls are TRBV24-1 and TRBJ2-7; 13 bases align to TRBD2. Unmatched junction bases numbered 8, after V lost 9 bases and J lost 7 bases. Germline V gene lookup returns CDR1 KGHDR and CDR2 SFDVKD. The CDR3 sequence is 14 residues long. CDR3 DNA: TGTGCCACCTTCCGGACTAGCGGGAGTGGGGAGCAGTACTTC. It codes for CATFRTSGSGEQYF.

This chain joins TRBV18 and TRBJ1-2, with 10 nucleotides matching TRBD1. The CDR3 is 17 residues long. V dropped 2 bases and J dropped 8; count of bases not matched to a gene: 14. CDR1 is KGHSH and CDR2 is LQKENI in the germline V gene. The CDR3 sequence is CASSPSLRPGQGMGYTF. Written as DNA, the CDR3 is TGTGCCAGCTCACCATCCCTTCGTCCGGGACAGGGGATGGGCTACACCTTC. Full variable domain (remainder filled in from reference TRBV18 and TRBJ1-2): NAGVMQNPRHLVRRRGQEARLRCSPMKGHSHVYWYRQLPEEGLKFMVYLQKENIIDESGMPKERFSAEFPKEGPSILRIQQVVRGDSAAYFCASSPSLRPGQGMGYTFGSGTRLTVV.

The CDR3, as DNA: TGTGCCAGCAGCTTACTCCCCGGGGGGAACACTGAAGCTTTCTTT. The encoded protein is CASSLLPGGNTEAFF. J is TRBJ1-1 and V is TRBV11-2, with D possibly being TRBD1 (5 bases). V was shortened by 2 bases and J by 1 base, with 11 bases between the two germline ends. Germline V CDR1 and CDR2: SGHAT, FQNNGV. The CDR3 totals 15 residues.

V usage is TRBV27 and J usage is TRBJ2-5; 7 nucleotides match TRBD1. The CDR3 runs 14 residues. Trimming removed 2 bases from V and 4 bases from J; junction bases left unmatched: 4. Germline loops: CDR1 MNHEY, CDR2 SMNVEV (reference sequence). The CDR3: CASSLRQGIETQYF. CDR3 sequence (DNA): TGTGCCAGCAGTTTACGACAGGGTATAGAGACCCAGTACTTC.

This clone was seen only once. The rearrangement joins TRBV9 to TRBJ2-5; perhaps TRBD1 as D (6 bases). The germline V and J ends were trimmed by 1 base and 3 bases, with 7 bases remaining between them. There are 13 residues in the CDR3. Germline loops: CDR1 SGDLS, CDR2 YYNGEE. CDR3 sequence reads: CASSVNREETQYF. The CDR3 nucleotides read TGTGCCAGCAGCGTAAACAGGGAAGAGACCCAGTACTTC.